Listed below are T cell receptor beta chains from one sample, sequenced in a study of blood T cells in healthy people across ages. TCRdb re-analysed the 5' RACE reads in MiXCR, keeping a single row per CDR3 protein. Of about 640,000 distinct CDR3 sequences in the sample, roughly 43% were seen once. Material: blood. The receptors shown here come from a man older than 75 in good health. Both conserved end residues are part of each CDR3. Fields, in order: D gene, J gene, V gene, CDR3 length, clone size, CDR3 protein, CDR3 DNA. D genes are given only for firm matches. Rows give clone size only sometimes, using once, few, many, or a class for an expanded clone.

D gene: TRBD1; J gene: TRBJ2-3; V gene: TRBV5-1; CDR3 length: 14; clone size: NA; CDR3 protein: CASTGTGGRDTQYF; CDR3 DNA: TGCGCCAGCACCGGGACAGGGGGTCGAGATACGCAGTATTTT
D gene: NA; J gene: TRBJ1-2; V gene: TRBV6-5; CDR3 length: 14; clone size: NA; CDR3 protein: CASTQSGGVYGYTF; CDR3 DNA: TGTGCCAGCACCCAAAGCGGAGGAGTCTATGGCTACACCTTC
D gene: TRBD1; J gene: TRBJ1-1; V gene: TRBV4-3; CDR3 length: 13; clone size: NA; CDR3 protein: CASSPYRGQGAFF; CDR3 DNA: TGCGCCAGCAGCCCTTACAGGGGGCAGGGAGCTTTCTTT
D gene: NA; J gene: TRBJ2-3; V gene: TRBV12-3/TRBV12-4; CDR3 length: 14; clone size: NA; CDR3 protein: CASSYGLQGDTRYF; CDR3 DNA: TGTGCCAGCAGTTATGGTCTGCAGGGAGATACGCGGTATTTT
D gene: TRBD2; J gene: TRBJ2-1; V gene: TRBV4-2; CDR3 length: 16; clone size: NA; CDR3 protein: CASSQVIAGGNNEQFF; CDR3 DNA: TGTGCCAGCAGCCAAGTGATTGCGGGGGGGAACAATGAGCAGTTCTTC
D gene: TRBD2; J gene: TRBJ2-5; V gene: TRBV14; CDR3 length: 13; clone size: few; CDR3 protein: CASSQAGGVTQYF; CDR3 DNA: TGTGCCAGCAGCCAAGCGGGAGGGGTGACCCAGTACTTC
D gene: NA; J gene: TRBJ2-5; V gene: TRBV20-1; CDR3 length: 15; clone size: NA; CDR3 protein: CSAYTDRPEGETQYF; CDR3 DNA: TGCAGTGCCTACACCGACAGGCCGGAGGGAGAGACCCAGTACTTC
D gene: NA; J gene: TRBJ1-5; V gene: TRBV5-1; CDR3 length: 15; clone size: few; CDR3 protein: CASSFTGQSDQPQHF; CDR3 DNA: TGCGCCAGCAGCTTCACCGGACAGAGTGATCAGCCCCAGCATTTT
D gene: TRBD2; J gene: TRBJ2-7; V gene: TRBV5-4; CDR3 length: 18; clone size: few; CDR3 protein: CASSPNPGGGSIVYEQYF; CDR3 DNA: TGTGCCAGCAGCCCCAACCCGGGGGGGGGAAGTATCGTCTACGAGCAGTACTTC
D gene: NA; J gene: TRBJ2-7; V gene: TRBV20-1; CDR3 length: 14; clone size: few; CDR3 protein: CSAMTDIGTYEQYF; CDR3 DNA: TGCAGTGCTATGACAGATATAGGGACCTACGAGCAGTACTTC
D gene: TRBD1; J gene: TRBJ2-1; V gene: TRBV5-1; CDR3 length: 15; clone size: few; CDR3 protein: CASTDRDRTYNEQFF; CDR3 DNA: TGCGCCAGCACAGACCGGGACAGGACCTACAATGAGCAGTTCTTC
D gene: NA; J gene: TRBJ2-1; V gene: TRBV6-6; CDR3 length: 15; clone size: NA; CDR3 protein: CASSRRDAEQETQFF; CDR3 DNA: TGTGCCAGCAGTCGCCGGGACGCCGAACAAGAGACCCAGTTCTTC
D gene: TRBD1; J gene: TRBJ2-3; V gene: TRBV6-4; CDR3 length: 14; clone size: few; CDR3 protein: CASRKQGVTDTQYF; CDR3 DNA: TGTGCCAGCAGGAAACAGGGGGTCACAGATACGCAGTATTTT
D gene: NA; J gene: TRBJ2-1; V gene: TRBV20-1; CDR3 length: 16; clone size: NA; CDR3 protein: CSARDATRYYSDEQFF; CDR3 DNA: TGCAGTGCTAGAGACGCGACTAGATACTACTCAGATGAGCAGTTCTTC
D gene: TRBD1; J gene: TRBJ2-7; V gene: TRBV2; CDR3 length: 14; clone size: NA; CDR3 protein: CASSLQGVAYEQYF; CDR3 DNA: TGTGCCAGCAGCCTACAGGGGGTCGCCTACGAGCAGTACTTC
D gene: NA; J gene: TRBJ2-7; V gene: TRBV28; CDR3 length: 12; clone size: NA; CDR3 protein: CATGPPYNEQYF; CDR3 DNA: TGTGCCACCGGCCCACCATACAATGAGCAGTACTTC
D gene: NA; J gene: TRBJ2-4; V gene: TRBV4-3; CDR3 length: 17; clone size: NA; CDR3 protein: CASRAGYSIGLEDIQYF; CDR3 DNA: TGCGCCAGCAGGGCGGGTTATTCAATAGGTCTCGAGGACATTCAGTACTTC
D gene: NA; J gene: TRBJ2-7; V gene: TRBV28; CDR3 length: 17; clone size: few; CDR3 protein: CASSLWNTGTQVSEQYF; CDR3 DNA: TGTGCCAGCAGTTTATGGAACACCGGGACTCAGGTCTCGGAGCAGTACTTC
D gene: TRBD1; J gene: TRBJ1-5; V gene: TRBV7-9; CDR3 length: 15; clone size: NA; CDR3 protein: CASSLTGGENQPQHF; CDR3 DNA: TGTGCCAGCAGCCTAACAGGGGGTGAGAATCAGCCCCAGCATTTT
D gene: NA; J gene: TRBJ1-6; V gene: TRBV5-1; CDR3 length: 14; clone size: NA; CDR3 protein: CASSLEGNNSPLHF; CDR3 DNA: TGCGCCAGCAGCTTGGAGGGGAATAATTCACCCCTCCACTTT
D gene: TRBD1; J gene: TRBJ2-7; V gene: TRBV20-1; CDR3 length: 14; clone size: NA; CDR3 protein: CSASLGQGALEQYF; CDR3 DNA: TGCAGTGCTAGTCTGGGACAGGGGGCCCTCGAGCAGTACTTC
D gene: TRBD1; J gene: TRBJ1-1; V gene: TRBV28; CDR3 length: 16; clone size: few; CDR3 protein: CASSSAFGTGGTEAFF; CDR3 DNA: TGTGCCAGCAGTTCAGCCTTTGGGACAGGGGGCACTGAAGCTTTCTTT
D gene: TRBD2; J gene: TRBJ2-1; V gene: TRBV10-3; CDR3 length: 18; clone size: NA; CDR3 protein: CAISEAKPLAGGIHEQFF; CDR3 DNA: TGTGCCATCAGTGAGGCCAAGCCCCTAGCGGGGGGGATTCATGAGCAGTTCTTC
D gene: TRBD1; J gene: TRBJ2-5; V gene: TRBV5-1; CDR3 length: 15; clone size: NA; CDR3 protein: CASSLGTGSQETQYF; CDR3 DNA: TGCGCCAGCAGCCTCGGGACAGGGAGCCAAGAGACCCAGTACTTC
D gene: NA; J gene: TRBJ2-5; V gene: TRBV5-1; CDR3 length: 16; clone size: NA; CDR3 protein: CASSLDVSYSQETQYF; CDR3 DNA: TGCGCCAGCAGCTTGGACGTCTCGTACTCCCAAGAGACCCAGTACTTC
D gene: NA; J gene: TRBJ2-5; V gene: TRBV20-1; CDR3 length: 14; clone size: few; CDR3 protein: CSATEGHYQETQYF; CDR3 DNA: TGCAGTGCCACCGAGGGACACTACCAAGAGACCCAGTACTTC
D gene: TRBD1; J gene: TRBJ2-3; V gene: TRBV30; CDR3 length: 15; clone size: NA; CDR3 protein: CAWSRGRQSTDTQYF; CDR3 DNA: TGTGCCTGGAGCAGGGGGCGACAGAGCACAGATACGCAGTATTTT
D gene: NA; J gene: TRBJ2-5; V gene: TRBV6-2/TRBV6-3; CDR3 length: 17; clone size: NA; CDR3 protein: CASSYSTPRVEGETQYF; CDR3 DNA: TGTGCCAGCAGTTACTCGACGCCAAGGGTTGAGGGAGAGACCCAGTACTTC
D gene: TRBD1; J gene: TRBJ1-2; V gene: TRBV14; CDR3 length: 13; clone size: NA; CDR3 protein: CASSRQGSNGYTF; CDR3 DNA: TGTGCCAGCAGCCGACAGGGATCTAATGGCTACACCTTC
D gene: TRBD2; J gene: TRBJ2-1; V gene: TRBV7-2; CDR3 length: 16; clone size: many; CDR3 protein: CASSLVVSGRNNEQFF; CDR3 DNA: TGTGCCAGCAGCTTAGTTGTTAGCGGGAGGAACAATGAGCAGTTCTTC
D gene: NA; J gene: TRBJ2-3; V gene: TRBV12-5; CDR3 length: 13; clone size: NA; CDR3 protein: CASGDSNTDTQYF; CDR3 DNA: TGTGCTAGTGGTGACAGCAACACAGATACGCAGTATTTT
D gene: TRBD1; J gene: TRBJ1-4; V gene: TRBV6-2/TRBV6-3; CDR3 length: 16; clone size: NA; CDR3 protein: CASIPRPGTGNEKLFF; CDR3 DNA: TGTGCCAGCATTCCTAGGCCCGGGACAGGAAATGAAAAACTGTTTTTT
D gene: TRBD1; J gene: TRBJ2-1; V gene: TRBV24-1; CDR3 length: 13; clone size: NA; CDR3 protein: CATSDGDRDEQFF; CDR3 DNA: TGTGCCACCAGTGACGGCGACAGGGATGAGCAGTTCTTC
D gene: TRBD1; J gene: TRBJ2-5; V gene: TRBV6-5; CDR3 length: 16; clone size: NA; CDR3 protein: CASSYRDRGIQETQYF; CDR3 DNA: TGTGCCAGCAGTTACCGGGACAGGGGTATCCAAGAGACCCAGTACTTC
D gene: NA; J gene: TRBJ1-2; V gene: TRBV4-3; CDR3 length: 15; clone size: few; CDR3 protein: CASSQVGRSYYGYTF; CDR3 DNA: TGCGCCAGCAGCCAAGTCGGCAGGAGCTACTATGGCTACACCTTC
D gene: TRBD2; J gene: TRBJ2-1; V gene: TRBV7-9; CDR3 length: 18; clone size: NA; CDR3 protein: CASSPHSGRARRYDEQFF; CDR3 DNA: TGTGCCAGCAGTCCTCATAGCGGGAGGGCTAGAAGGTACGATGAGCAGTTCTTC
D gene: TRBD2; J gene: TRBJ2-1; V gene: TRBV7-2; CDR3 length: 16; clone size: few; CDR3 protein: CASSLGGTSGHNEQFF; CDR3 DNA: TGTGCCAGCAGCTTAGGTGGGACTAGCGGCCACAATGAGCAGTTCTTC
D gene: TRBD1; J gene: TRBJ1-5; V gene: TRBV13; CDR3 length: 14; clone size: NA; CDR3 protein: CASSFGDRNQPQHF; CDR3 DNA: TGTGCCAGCAGCTTCGGGGACAGAAATCAGCCCCAGCATTTT
D gene: NA; J gene: TRBJ1-1; V gene: TRBV4-3; CDR3 length: 14; clone size: NA; CDR3 protein: CASSLEGASGEAFF; CDR3 DNA: TGCGCCAGCAGCCTGGAAGGGGCCAGCGGTGAAGCTTTCTTT
D gene: TRBD2; J gene: TRBJ2-1; V gene: TRBV7-2; CDR3 length: 16; clone size: NA; CDR3 protein: CASSLRVGTSGNEQFF; CDR3 DNA: TGTGCCAGCAGCTTAAGGGTCGGGACTAGCGGCAATGAGCAGTTCTTC
D gene: TRBD1; J gene: TRBJ1-2; V gene: TRBV6-1; CDR3 length: 13; clone size: few; CDR3 protein: CATTLGQLYGYTF; CDR3 DNA: TGTGCCACAACATTGGGACAGCTCTATGGCTACACCTTC
D gene: NA; J gene: TRBJ1-6; V gene: TRBV6-5; CDR3 length: 15; clone size: few; CDR3 protein: CASSYFGTVNSPLHF; CDR3 DNA: TGTGCCAGCAGTTACTTCGGGACGGTGAATTCACCCCTCCACTTT
D gene: NA; J gene: TRBJ2-7; V gene: TRBV19; CDR3 length: 11; clone size: NA; CDR3 protein: CASSTVSEQYF; CDR3 DNA: TGTGCCAGTAGTACGGTGAGCGAGCAGTACTTC
D gene: NA; J gene: TRBJ2-3; V gene: TRBV6-5; CDR3 length: 17; clone size: NA; CDR3 protein: CASSYNPRALWTDTQYF; CDR3 DNA: TGTGCCAGCAGTTACAATCCTCGGGCCCTTTGGACAGATACGCAGTATTTT
D gene: NA; J gene: TRBJ2-3; V gene: TRBV5-4; CDR3 length: 13; clone size: NA; CDR3 protein: CASSLGYTDTQYF; CDR3 DNA: TGTGCCAGCAGCTTGGGCTACACAGATACGCAGTATTTT
D gene: NA; J gene: TRBJ1-2; V gene: TRBV4-3; CDR3 length: 14; clone size: many; CDR3 protein: CASSQDPGDYGYTF; CDR3 DNA: TGCGCCAGCAGCCAAGATCCTGGAGACTATGGCTACACCTTC
D gene: NA; J gene: TRBJ2-7; V gene: TRBV7-3; CDR3 length: 14; clone size: NA; CDR3 protein: CASSFTRGSYEQYF; CDR3 DNA: TGTGCCAGCAGCTTTACCAGGGGAAGTTACGAGCAGTACTTC
D gene: NA; J gene: TRBJ2-3; V gene: TRBV6-2/TRBV6-3; CDR3 length: 12; clone size: few; CDR3 protein: CASSYRRDTQYF; CDR3 DNA: TGTGCCAGCAGTTACAGAAGAGATACGCAGTATTTT
D gene: NA; J gene: TRBJ2-7; V gene: TRBV6-6; CDR3 length: 13; clone size: NA; CDR3 protein: CASSTGGLGEQYF; CDR3 DNA: TGTGCCAGCAGCACCGGGGGGCTGGGGGAGCAGTACTTC